What follows are 21 T cell receptor beta chains derived from one specimen sequenced in a study of shared clonotypes between healthy human individuals. TCRdb keeps only in-frame clones here, not all; method: immunoSEQ multiplex PCR. The repertoire includes 950,000 to 1,200,000 clones, roughly 77% of them detected once, and 0.89% sits in the top ten. The sample was memory CD4+ T cells from PBMCs. Subset of the sample: CD45RA-negative fraction. These receptors originate from a young man in good health. Some clones in this sample may be carry-over from other donors' samples.

In its sample, this clone was seen once. The rearrangement joins TRBV30 to TRBJ2-1; 9 positions match TRBD2. V shed 8 bases, J shed 6 bases, and the junction held 11 bases outside the gene matches. This CDR3 is built from 14 residues. Germline V gene sequence: CDR1 GTSNPN, CDR2 SVGIG (reference sequence). The CDR3 DNA sequence: TGTGCCCTAGCGGCGGGAGGGCCGGGCAATGAGCAGTTCTTC. Its protein product is CALAAGGPGNEQFF.

Note on this clone: Distinct nucleotide sequences in the sample also encode this CDR3. J is TRBJ2-7 and V is TRBV28, with 7 bases matching TRBD1. Germline CDR1 MDHEN, CDR2 SYDVKM. The trim removed 6 bases at V and 3 bases at J, leaving 5 bases unmatched. This CDR3 comprises 13 residues. The CDR3 sequence: CASSTGQLYEQYF. The DNA of the CDR3 is TGTGCCAGCAGCACGGGACAGCTCTACGAGCAGTACTTC. The whole variable domain, remainder taken from reference TRBV28 and TRBJ2-7, is DVKVTQSSRYLVKRTGEKVFLECVQDMDHENMFWYRQDPGLGLRLIYFSYDVKMKEKGDIPEGYSVSREKKERFSLILESASTNQTSMYLCASSTGQLYEQYFGPGTRLTVT.

Here the CDR3 reads CASLPSPGPPPYEQYF. DNA for the CDR3: TGTGCCAGCCTACCCTCCCCAGGGCCCCCGCCTTACGAGCAGTACTTC. The V and J genes are TRBV28 and TRBJ2-7; D perhaps matches TRBD1 (5 bases). V lost 8 bases to trimming and J lost 4 bases, with 24 bases between them. Germline CDR1 is MDHEN and CDR2 is SYDVKM. This CDR3 comprises 16 residues.

As regards this clone: A much larger clone differs by one base, so this may be a read error. Other nucleotide sequences in the sample specify the same CDR3. This rearrangement joins TRBV7-3 to TRBJ1-1; D possibly corresponds to TRBD1 (5 bases). Looked up from germline, CDR1 is SGHTA and CDR2 is FQGTGA. V was pared by 4 bases and J by 1 base, with 7 bases between. This CDR3 spans 13 amino acids. CDR3 residues: CASSSDRNTEAFF. The CDR3, as DNA: TGTGCCAGCAGCTCCGACAGGAACACTGAAGCTTTCTTT.

The V call is TRBV2, the J call TRBJ2-5, with TRBD1 as a possible D gene (5 bases). Germline V gene sequence: CDR1 SNHLY, CDR2 FYNNEI. V lost 4 bases and J lost 3, with 12 bases in between. The CDR3 runs 14 residues. This CDR3 reads CASSGWGAKETQYF. In DNA, the CDR3 is TGTGCCAGCAGTGGGTGGGGCGCAAAAGAGACCCAGTACTTC.

The chain combines TRBV7-9 with TRBJ2-7; D is uncertain. The CDR3 sequence is 13 residues long. Germline CDR1 reads SEHNR; CDR2 reads FQNEAQ (reference sequence). Trimming cost V 1 base and J 2 bases, with 6 bases left between them. The DNA for the CDR3 is TGTGCCAGCAGCTTAGAAACAGCCTACGAGCAGTACTTC. Residues: CASSLETAYEQYF. Supplemented by reference TRBV7-9 and TRBJ2-7, the full variable domain reads DTGVSQNPRHKITKRGQNVTFRCDPISEHNRLYWYRQTLGQGPEFLTYFQNEAQLEKSRLLSDRFSAERPKGSFSTLEIQRTEQGDSAMYLCASSLETAYEQYFGPGTRLTVT.

This chain uses TRBV7-9 with TRBJ1-5; 7 nucleotides match TRBD1. The CDR3 is 14 amino acids. Germline V gives CDR1 SEHNR, CDR2 FQNEAQ (reference sequence). Germline trimming cut 4 bases from V and 7 bases from J; bases unmatched to any gene: 7. The CDR3 spells CASSSDRDGQPQHF. Written as DNA, the CDR3 is TGTGCCAGCAGCTCAGACAGGGATGGCCAGCCCCAGCATTTT.

The rearrangement joins TRBV7-3 to TRBJ2-6; the match to TRBD1 covers 10 bases. The CDR3 is 18 amino acids. Germline assignment: CDR1 SGHTA and CDR2 FQGTGA. J gave up 0 bases and V 4 bases, and 6 bases lay outside the gene matches. CDR3 nucleotides: TGTGCCAGCAGCTCGGGACAGGGGACCCTCTCTGGGGCCAACGTCCTGACTTTC. Protein sequence: CASSSGQGTLSGANVLTF.

The CDR3 protein is CASSPSRTGGYNEQFF. DNA for the CDR3: TGTGCCAGCAGCCCGAGCCGGACAGGGGGCTACAATGAGCAGTTCTTC. The V gene is TRBV13, the J gene TRBJ2-1, with TRBD1 matching 10 bases. Looked up from germline, CDR1 is PRHDT and CDR2 is FYEKMQ (reference sequence). This CDR3 has 16 residues. V dropped 5 bases and J dropped 3; count of bases not matched to a gene: 7.

The chain carries TRBV6-5 and TRBJ2-7; TRBD2 agrees at 8 bases. The V gene's germline CDR1 is MNHEY and CDR2 SVGAGI. There are 15 residues in the CDR3. V was clipped by 5 bases and J by 5 bases; unmatched bases: 11. The CDR3, as DNA: TGTGCCAGCAGTCCTCCGGGTAGCGGGAACAACGAGCAGTACTTC. Amino acids: CASSPPGSGNNEQYF.

This chain links TRBV7-8 with TRBJ2-7, with a weak D call TRBD1 (6 bases). This CDR3 is 14 amino acids long. The V end lost 5 bases, the J end lost 0 bases, and 11 bases lay between the germline ends. Germline V gene data show CDR1 as SGHVS and CDR2 as FQNEAQ. The CDR3 is CASSPDRNSYEQYF. CDR3 nucleotide sequence: TGTGCCAGCAGCCCCGACAGGAACTCCTACGAGCAGTACTTC.

On this clone itself: Other DNA sequences within the sample encode an identical CDR3. The chain uses TRBV28 and TRBJ1-4; D is uncertain. With 2 bases removed from V and 5 bases from J, the gap between germline ends came to 0 bases. Per the germline V gene, CDR1 is MDHEN and CDR2 is SYDVKM. This CDR3 spans 11 amino acids. The CDR3 DNA is TGTGCCAGCAGTTTAAATGAAAAACTGTTTTTT. This sequence encodes CASSLNEKLFF.

This clone occurred a few times. J is TRBJ1-4 and V is TRBV5-8, with 8 bases that match TRBD1. The V gene's germline CDR1 is SGHTS and CDR2 YDEGEE. V was clipped by 4 bases and J by 5 bases; unmatched bases: 7. The CDR3 is 15 residues long. CDR3 protein: CASSPRTGLNEKLFF. In nucleotides, the CDR3 is TGTGCCAGCAGCCCCCGGACAGGGCTAAATGAAAAACTGTTTTTT.

The rearrangement uses TRBV6-5 and TRBJ1-1; no definite D call. CDR3 length equals 14 residues. CDR1 and CDR2 from the germline V gene are MNHEY and SVGAGI. V lost 4 bases, J lost 0 bases, and 9 bases lay in between. The CDR3 is CASSLGALNTEAFF. CDR3 DNA: TGTGCCAGCAGTTTAGGCGCCCTGAACACTGAAGCTTTCTTT.

The chain uses TRBV19 and TRBJ1-5; the D is unclear. Germline values: CDR1 LNHDA, CDR2 SQIVND (reference sequence). The CDR3 spans 13 residues. The V gene lost 4 bases and the J gene lost 5 bases, with 9 bases spanning the gap. The CDR3 DNA reads TGTGCCAGTAGTAAGGACCGGGATCAGCCCCAGCATTTT. This encodes CASSKDRDQPQHF.

The chain is built from TRBV7-2 and TRBJ2-7; no clear D gene. The CDR3 is 13 amino acids. V lost 1 base and J lost 5, with 9 bases in between. From germline, CDR1 is SGHTA and CDR2 FQGNSA. CDR3 loop: CASSLGSYDEQYF. The DNA for the CDR3 is TGTGCCAGCAGCTTAGGCTCTTACGACGAGCAGTACTTC. The variable domain in full, with the rest retrieved from reference TRBV7-2 and TRBJ2-7, is GAGVSQSPSNKVTEKGKDVELRCDPISGHTALYWYRQSLGQGLEFLIYFQGNSAPDKSGLPSDRFSAERTGGSVSTLTIQRTQQEDSAVYLCASSLGSYDEQYFGPGTRLTVT.

This clone was seen a handful of times. The chain employs TRBV7-2 and TRBJ1-2, with D uncertain. CDR1 SGHTA and CDR2 FQGNSA come from the germline V gene. The CDR3 runs 15 residues. V gave up 2 bases and J gave up 7 bases, with 17 bases separating them. The CDR3 coding sequence is TGTGCCAGCAGCTTATCCCCTTCACAAATGGTTGGCTACACCTTC. It translates to CASSLSPSQMVGYTF. Full variable domain (rest looked up from reference TRBV7-2 and TRBJ1-2): GAGVSQSPSNKVTEKGKDVELRCDPISGHTALYWYRQSLGQGLEFLIYFQGNSAPDKSGLPSDRFSAERTGGSVSTLTIQRTQQEDSAVYLCASSLSPSQMVGYTFGSGTRLTVV.

The V and J genes are TRBV19 and TRBJ2-7; 11 bases are shared with TRBD2. The CDR3 loop spans 16 amino acids. Germline V gene sequence: CDR1 LNHDA, CDR2 SQIVND (reference sequence). V dropped 3 bases and J dropped 5; count of bases not matched to a gene: 9. In nucleotides, the CDR3 is TGTGCCAGTAGTATGAGCCCGGCTAGCGGGAGGCACGAGCAGTACTTC. Translated, it gives CASSMSPASGRHEQYF.

The chain uses TRBV7-7 and TRBJ2-3; no firm D call. With 4 bases removed from V and 3 bases from J, the gap between germline ends came to 8 bases. Germline V gene data show CDR1 as SSHAT and CDR2 as FNYEAQ (reference sequence). This CDR3 region has 13 residues. The CDR3 DNA is TGTGCCAGCAGCTCCTCTCGTACAGATACGCAGTATTTT. This sequence encodes CASSSSRTDTQYF.

The chain is built from TRBV27 and TRBJ1-4, with D hard to call. Per the germline V gene, CDR1 is MNHEY and CDR2 is SMNVEV (reference sequence). Trimming removed 7 bases from V and 0 bases from J, with 9 bases in between. CDR3 size: 14 residues. The CDR3 region is CASKRIATNEKLFF. In DNA form, the CDR3 reads TGTGCCAGCAAACGGATTGCAACTAATGAAAAACTGTTTTTT.

The rearrangement links TRBV7-7 to TRBJ1-1; D not resolved. Germline V CDR1 and CDR2: SSHAT, FNYEAQ (reference sequence). V lost 5 bases and J lost 5, with 12 bases in between. The CDR3 sequence is 13 residues long. DNA for the CDR3: TGTGCCAGCAGCGAAACGGTCCGGACTGAAGCTTTCTTT. It encodes CASSETVRTEAFF.